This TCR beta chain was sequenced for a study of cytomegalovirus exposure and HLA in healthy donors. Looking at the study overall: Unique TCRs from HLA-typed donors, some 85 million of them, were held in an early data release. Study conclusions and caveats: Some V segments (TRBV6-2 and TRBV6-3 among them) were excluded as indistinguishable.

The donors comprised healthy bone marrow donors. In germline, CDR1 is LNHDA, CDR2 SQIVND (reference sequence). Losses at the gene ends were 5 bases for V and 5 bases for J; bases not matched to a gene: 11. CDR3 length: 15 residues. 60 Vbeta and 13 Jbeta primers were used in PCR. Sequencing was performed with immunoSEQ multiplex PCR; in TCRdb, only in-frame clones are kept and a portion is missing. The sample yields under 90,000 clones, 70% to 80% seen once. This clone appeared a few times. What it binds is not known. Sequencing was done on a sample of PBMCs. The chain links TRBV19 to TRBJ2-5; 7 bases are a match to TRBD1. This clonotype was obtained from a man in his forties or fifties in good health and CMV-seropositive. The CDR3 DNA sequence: TGTGCCAGTAGTTCGCGACAGGGTGAGGAGGAGACCCAGTACTTC. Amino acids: CASSSRQGEEETQYF.